This T cell receptor (beta chain) was captured by sequencing in a study of T cell responses to AZD1222 COVID-19 vaccine. On the study more broadly: Samples with a second dose at about 4 or about 12 weeks were pooled together. Study-level points and caveats: The peak T cell response came first, and repertoires were sampled only after it. Vaccination with two AZD1222 doses was followed by a rise in Spike-specific TCR breadth and depth. Seropositive at baseline were only 5 or 6 AZD1222 recipients.

To note about this clone: Antigen unknown.

The V end was cut by 2 bases, the J end by 4 bases, with 11 bases between. The CDR3 covers 15 residues. CDR1 is MNHNY, CDR2 SVGAGI, per germline (reference sequence). Only in-frame clones appear in the TCRdb table, and some are missing; sequencing was by immunoSEQ multiplex PCR. The table shows 150,000 or so clones, with around 93% occurring only once. The rearrangement uses TRBV6-6 and TRBJ2-2, with D possibly being TRBD2 (6 bases). The sequence derives from an adult in good health. The starting material was peripheral blood, obtained on day 0 of AZD1222 vaccination. The chain's CDR3 is CASSYRDFTTGELFF. Here the CDR3 DNA reads TGTGCCAGCAGTTACCGGGACTTTACCACCGGGGAGCTGTTTTTT.